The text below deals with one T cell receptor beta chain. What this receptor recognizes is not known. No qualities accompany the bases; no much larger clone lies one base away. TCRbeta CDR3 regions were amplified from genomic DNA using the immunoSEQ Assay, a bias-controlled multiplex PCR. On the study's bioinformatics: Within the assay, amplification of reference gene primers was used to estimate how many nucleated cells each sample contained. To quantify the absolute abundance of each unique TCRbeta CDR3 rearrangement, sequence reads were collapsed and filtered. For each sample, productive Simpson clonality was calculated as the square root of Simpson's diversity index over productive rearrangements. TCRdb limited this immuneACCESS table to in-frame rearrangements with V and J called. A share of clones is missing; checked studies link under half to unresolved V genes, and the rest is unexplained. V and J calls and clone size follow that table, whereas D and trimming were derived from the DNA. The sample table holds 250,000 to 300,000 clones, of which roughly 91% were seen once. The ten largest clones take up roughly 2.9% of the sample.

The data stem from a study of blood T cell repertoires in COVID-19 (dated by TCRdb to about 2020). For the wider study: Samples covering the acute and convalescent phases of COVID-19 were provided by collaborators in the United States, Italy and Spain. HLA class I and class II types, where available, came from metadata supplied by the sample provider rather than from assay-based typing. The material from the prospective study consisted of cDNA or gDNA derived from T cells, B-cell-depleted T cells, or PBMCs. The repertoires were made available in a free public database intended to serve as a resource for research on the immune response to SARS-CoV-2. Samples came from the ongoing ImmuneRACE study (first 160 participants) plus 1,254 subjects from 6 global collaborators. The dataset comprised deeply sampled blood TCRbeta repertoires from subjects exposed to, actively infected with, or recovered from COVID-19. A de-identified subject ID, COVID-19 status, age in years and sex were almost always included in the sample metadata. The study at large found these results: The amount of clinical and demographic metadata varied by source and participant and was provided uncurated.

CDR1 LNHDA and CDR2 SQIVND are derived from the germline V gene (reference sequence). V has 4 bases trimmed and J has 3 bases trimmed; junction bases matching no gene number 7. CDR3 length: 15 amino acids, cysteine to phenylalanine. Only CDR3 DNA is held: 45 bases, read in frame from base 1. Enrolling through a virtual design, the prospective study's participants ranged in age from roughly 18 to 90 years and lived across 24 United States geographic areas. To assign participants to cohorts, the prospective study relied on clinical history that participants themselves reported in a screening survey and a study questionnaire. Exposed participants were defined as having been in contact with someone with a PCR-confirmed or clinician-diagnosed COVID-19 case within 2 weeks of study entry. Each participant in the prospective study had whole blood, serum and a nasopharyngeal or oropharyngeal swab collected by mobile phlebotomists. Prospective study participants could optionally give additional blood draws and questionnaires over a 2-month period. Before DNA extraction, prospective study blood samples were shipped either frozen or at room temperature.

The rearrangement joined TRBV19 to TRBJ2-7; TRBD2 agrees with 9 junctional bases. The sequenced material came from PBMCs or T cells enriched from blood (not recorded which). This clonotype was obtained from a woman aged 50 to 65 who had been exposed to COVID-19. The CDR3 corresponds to CASSKERGALYEQYF. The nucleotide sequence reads TGTGCCAGTAGTAAAGAGCGGGGGGCCCTCTACGAGCAGTACTTC.